The clone carrying this T cell receptor (beta chain) was picked up one time. This sample was included in a study of blood T cell repertoires in COVID-19. Study summary: Samples of COVID-19 (acute and convalescent) were obtained from the United States, Italy and Spain.

Measured with immunoSEQ multiplex PCR; TCRdb has only the in-frame clones, and not every one. The sample carries approximately 68,000 clones, 82% recorded once. The sequenced sample was peripheral blood. This sequence originates from a human donor in a cohort sampled during active COVID-19.

The CDR3 sequence is CASSEGLHEQYF. The CDR3 DNA reads as TGTGCCAGCAGTGAAGGTCTACACGAGCAGTACTTC. The V call is TRBV6-1, the J call TRBJ2-7; D ambiguous. V gave up 1 base and J gave up 5 bases, with 6 bases separating them. The V gene's germline CDR1 is MNHNS and CDR2 SASEGT. The CDR3 runs to 12 residues.